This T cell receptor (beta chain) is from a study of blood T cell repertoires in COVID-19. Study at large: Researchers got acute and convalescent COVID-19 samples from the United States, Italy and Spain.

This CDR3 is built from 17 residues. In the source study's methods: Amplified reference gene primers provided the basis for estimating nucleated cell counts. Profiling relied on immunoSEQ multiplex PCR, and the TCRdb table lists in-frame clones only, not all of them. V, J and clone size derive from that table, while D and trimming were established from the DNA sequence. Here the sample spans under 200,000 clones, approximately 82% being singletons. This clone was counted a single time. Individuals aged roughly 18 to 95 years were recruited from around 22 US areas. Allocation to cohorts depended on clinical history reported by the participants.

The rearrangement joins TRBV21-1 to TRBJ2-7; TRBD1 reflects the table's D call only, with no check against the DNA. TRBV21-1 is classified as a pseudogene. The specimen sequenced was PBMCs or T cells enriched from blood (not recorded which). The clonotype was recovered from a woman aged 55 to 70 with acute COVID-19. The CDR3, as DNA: TGTGCCAGCAGCACACAGCCCTCGAGCCAGGGGTACTACGAGCAGTACTTC. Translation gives CASSTQPSSQGYYEQYF.